The 14 T cell receptor beta chains listed next were all sequenced from one sample in a study of blood T cell repertoires in COVID-19. The protocol was immunoSEQ multiplex PCR, while the TCRdb copy is restricted to in-frame clones and leaves out a portion. This table has about 130,000 clones, roughly 83% appearing once. The specimen sequenced was peripheral blood. The origin of the receptors is a woman in her 70s with COVID-19, enrolled during active disease.

This clone was seen a single time. The J gene is TRBJ2-1, the V gene TRBV5-6, with 7 positions matching TRBD1. Germline CDR1 SGHDT, CDR2 YYEEEE. J gave up 4 bases and V 0 bases, and 4 bases lay outside the gene matches. The CDR3 sequence is 15 residues long. The CDR3 sequence is CASSLGDRAYNEQFF. DNA of the CDR3: TGTGCCAGCAGCTTGGGTGACAGGGCTTACAATGAGCAGTTCTTC.

The chain recombines TRBV24-1 with TRBJ2-6, with 8 bases that match TRBD2. V lost 4 bases to trimming and J lost 2 bases; unmatched junction nucleotides: 6. The CDR3 consists of 17 residues. Per the germline V gene, CDR1 is KGHDR and CDR2 is SFDVKD. As DNA, the CDR3 is TGTGCCACCAGTGACCCGGGGGGGGCCGCTGGGGCCAACGTCCTGACTTTC. Translated: CATSDPGGAAGANVLTF.

This clone was seen once. The V gene is TRBV19, the J gene TRBJ2-1; 13 bases align to TRBD2. From germline, CDR1 is LNHDA and CDR2 SQIVND (reference sequence). The CDR3 covers 17 residues. J lost 5 bases, V lost 7 bases, and 11 bases had no gene match. The CDR3 nucleotides are TGTGCCAGTACCGATCGAAGGACTAGCGGGGGTAACAATGAGCAGTTCTTC. Protein: CASTDRRTSGGNNEQFF.

V gene TRBV9 combines with J gene TRBJ1-3; D not resolved. The CDR3 is 15 amino acids. From germline, CDR1 is SGDLS and CDR2 YYNGEE. The ends were cut back, 2 bases at V and 0 bases at J, with 9 bases in the middle. CDR3 sequence reads: CASSVRRTSGNTIYF. As DNA, the CDR3 is TGTGCCAGCAGCGTCAGGCGTACCTCTGGAAACACCATATATTTT. Drawing the rest from reference TRBV9 and TRBJ1-3, the complete variable domain is DSGVTQTPKHLITATGQRVTLRCSPRSGDLSVYWYQQSLDQGLQFLIQYYNGEERAKGNILERFSAQQFPDLHSELNLSSLELGDSALYFCASSVRRTSGNTIYFGEGSWLTVV.

This chain links TRBV5-5 with TRBJ1-6; D gene ambiguous. The CDR3 loop spans 16 amino acids. Germline assignment: CDR1 SGHKS and CDR2 YYEKEE (reference sequence). V lost 5 bases to trimming and J lost 3 bases, with 15 bases between them. The CDR3 sequence: CASSLGVWGYNSPLHF. The CDR3, as DNA: TGTGCCAGCAGTCTCGGGGTTTGGGGCTATAATTCACCCCTCCACTTT.

The gene calls are TRBV3-1 (or the pseudogene TRBV3-2) and TRBJ2-5; a weak D match, TRBD2 (7 bases). The germline V and J ends were trimmed by 7 bases and 5 bases, with 14 bases remaining between them. The germline V gene encodes CDR1 LGHDT and CDR2 YNNKEL (reference sequence). This CDR3 has 13 residues. Here the CDR3 reads CASIGGARETQYF. As DNA, the CDR3 is TGTGCCAGCATAGGGGGGGCCAGGGAGACCCAGTACTTC.

This sequence joins TRBV28 and TRBJ2-7; 7 nucleotides match TRBD1. Unmatched junction bases numbered 20, after V lost 5 bases and J lost 7 bases. Germline V gives CDR1 MDHEN, CDR2 SYDVKM. The CDR3 totals 17 residues. The CDR3 spells CASSPIPTDRPRGEQYF. The CDR3 coding sequence is TGTGCCAGCAGTCCAATCCCCACGGACAGGCCGAGGGGGGAGCAGTACTTC.

The gene calls are TRBV7-8 and TRBJ1-6, with 8 bases identical to TRBD1. The germline V gene encodes CDR1 SGHVS and CDR2 FQNEAQ. J was trimmed by 2 bases and V by 5 bases; bases with no gene match: 5. This CDR3 has 16 amino acids. In nucleotides, the CDR3 is TGTGCCAGCAGCACAACACAGGGGGCCTATAATTCACCCCTCCACTTT. Its translation: CASSTTQGAYNSPLHF.

This clone was counted a few times. The CDR3 reads CASSQDRTVLGTQYF. The CDR3 bases are TGCGCCAGCAGCCAAGATCGCACAGTGCTGGGGACCCAGTACTTC. This rearrangement joins TRBV4-3 to TRBJ2-5; no definite D call. The V gene's germline CDR1 is LGHNA and CDR2 YSLEER. Trimming pared 0 bases from V and 7 bases from J, leaving 15 bases between. There are 15 residues in the CDR3.

The chain recombines TRBV28 with TRBJ1-4; TRBD1 matches at 9 bases. CDR3 length: 14 amino acids. V lost 5 bases and J lost 7; bases outside the gene matches: 5. Germline V gives CDR1 MDHEN, CDR2 SYDVKM. For the CDR3, the DNA is TGTGCCAGCAGTCTAACAGGGGGCCGTGAAAAACTGTTTTTT. Residues: CASSLTGGREKLFF.

The chain combines TRBV19 with TRBJ1-5, with D possibly matching TRBD1 (5 bases). Germline V lookup: CDR1 LNHDA, CDR2 SQIVND (reference sequence). V was cut by 5 bases and J by 2 bases, with 16 bases left in between. CDR3 length: 16 amino acids. The CDR3 loop reads CASSGARALGNQPQHF. CDR3 coding DNA: TGTGCCAGTAGTGGGGCCAGGGCCCTGGGCAATCAGCCCCAGCATTTT.

The chain carries TRBV5-4 and TRBJ1-1, with D possibly TRBD1 on 6 matching bases. The V end lost 4 bases, the J end lost 0 bases, and 16 bases lay between the germline ends. This CDR3 comprises 16 residues. Looked up from germline, CDR1 is SGHNT and CDR2 is YYREEE (reference sequence). CDR3 nucleotides: TGTGCCAGCAGCAAGACGACAGGCCCAATGAACACTGAAGCTTTCTTT. It translates to CASSKTTGPMNTEAFF.

The chain is built from TRBV11-3 and TRBJ2-5, with 8 bases aligning to TRBD2. The germline gives CDR1 SGHNT, CDR2 YENEEA. The junction had 9 bases not matched to a gene; V was cut back by 1 base and J by 5 bases. The CDR3 has 16 amino acids. CDR3 in DNA: TGTGCCAGCAGCTTAGGCGGTAGCGGGGTTGGTGAGACCCAGTACTTC. It is translated as CASSLGGSGVGETQYF.

V and J are TRBV9 and TRBJ2-1; possibly TRBD1 for D (6 bases). This CDR3 is 14 amino acids long. Germline assignment: CDR1 SGDLS and CDR2 YYNGEE. The ends were cut back, 2 bases at V and 7 bases at J, with 13 bases in the middle. The chain's CDR3 is CASSVRGSWNEQFF. The CDR3 coding sequence is TGTGCCAGCAGCGTGAGGGGGAGTTGGAATGAGCAGTTCTTC.